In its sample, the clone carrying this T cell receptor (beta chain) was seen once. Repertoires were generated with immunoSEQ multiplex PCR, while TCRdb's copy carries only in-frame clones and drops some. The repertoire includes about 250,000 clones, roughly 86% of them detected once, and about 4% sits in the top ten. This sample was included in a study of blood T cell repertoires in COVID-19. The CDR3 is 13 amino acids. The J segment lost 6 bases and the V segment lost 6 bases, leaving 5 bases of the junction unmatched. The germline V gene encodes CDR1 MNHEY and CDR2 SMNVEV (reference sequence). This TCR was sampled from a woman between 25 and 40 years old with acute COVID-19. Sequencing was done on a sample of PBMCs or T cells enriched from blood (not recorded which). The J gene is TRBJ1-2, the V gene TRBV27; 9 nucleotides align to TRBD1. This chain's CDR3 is CASRGQGWNGYTF. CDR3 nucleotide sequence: TGTGCCAGCAGGGGACAGGGTTGGAATGGCTACACCTTC.